Each of the 29 T cell receptor beta chains below was sequenced from the same sample in a study of T-cell memory formation after mild COVID-19. TCRdb processed the 5' RACE reads anew with MiXCR; each CDR3 protein has one entry. This table holds about 290,000 distinct CDR3 sequences, around 15% found once. Sequencing input: PBMCs or a T cell subset sorted from them (not recorded which). These receptors all come from a man aged 18 to 30 who had mild COVID-19 (a few samples of this study predate the infection). Cell type and time point are not known.

V usage is TRBV9 and J usage is TRBJ2-1; the D gene is possibly TRBD2 (6 bases). Per the germline V gene, CDR1 is SGDLS and CDR2 is YYNGEE. V shed 4 bases and J shed 6 bases, with 17 bases lying between them. This CDR3 has 15 residues. The CDR3 protein is CASSPRGAPLNEQFF. The CDR3 bases are TGTGCCAGCAGCCCCCGCGGGGCCCCCCTCAATGAGCAGTTCTTC.

This clonotype was seen a handful of times. The chain recombines TRBV6-5 with TRBJ1-1, with 10 bases that match TRBD1. V lost 6 bases and J lost 4; bases outside the gene matches: 8. Germline lookup yields CDR1 MNHEY and CDR2 SVGAGI. The CDR3 covers 15 residues. The CDR3 DNA follows: TGTGCCAGCAGCAAGGGACAGGGGTACAGCACTGAAGCTTTCTTT. This encodes CASSKGQGYSTEAFF.

V gene TRBV4-1 combines with J gene TRBJ2-2; D call uncertain. CDR1 is MGHRA, CDR2 YSYEKL, per germline. The CDR3 loop spans 14 amino acids. V lost 1 base, J lost 7 bases, and 10 bases lay in between. In nucleotides, the CDR3 is TGCGCCAGCAGCCAAGTCAAGGGTGACGGGGAGCTGTTTTTT. Protein product: CASSQVKGDGELFF.

V usage is TRBV7-6 and J usage is TRBJ2-5; the match to TRBD1 covers 7 bases. V trimming: 5 bases; J trimming: 2 bases; junction bases outside the gene matches: 5. Per the germline V gene, CDR1 is SGHVS and CDR2 is FNYEAQ. This CDR3 contains 14 residues. CDR3 in amino acids: CASSPLGQQETQYF. DNA of the CDR3: TGTGCCAGCAGCCCGTTGGGACAGCAAGAGACCCAGTACTTC.

There are a few counts of this clonotype. The V gene is TRBV11-2, the J gene TRBJ2-3, with 8 bases aligning to TRBD1. This CDR3 region has 14 residues. The germline V gene encodes CDR1 SGHAT and CDR2 FQNNGV. CDR3 coding DNA: TGTGCTTCCCGTACCGGACAGGGACCTTTGGAGCAGTATTTT. It codes for CASRTGQGPLEQYF.

The chain is built from TRBV20-1 and TRBJ1-2; maybe TRBD1 (5 bases). The V end was cut by 3 bases, the J end by 6 bases, with 11 bases between. Germline CDR1 reads DFQATT; CDR2 reads SNEGSKA (reference sequence). The CDR3 totals 12 residues. CDR3 in amino acids: CSARGGAHGYTF. Written as DNA, the CDR3 is TGCAGTGCTAGGGGTGGGGCCCATGGCTACACCTTC.

This chain connects TRBV6-5 to TRBJ2-2, with 8 bases identical to TRBD1. CDR3 size: 13 residues. Germline CDR1 MNHEY, CDR2 SVGAGI. Germline trimming cut 6 bases from V and 6 bases from J; bases unmatched to any gene: 3. The CDR3 loop reads CASSSGGAGELFF. The CDR3 region has the DNA TGTGCCAGCAGCTCAGGGGGCGCCGGGGAGCTGTTTTTT.

The chain uses TRBV3-1 and TRBJ2-7; a weak D match, TRBD2 (7 bases). Trimming stripped 4 bases from V and 0 bases from J, with 13 bases between. The CDR3 is made up of 15 amino acids. Germline CDR1 LGHDT, CDR2 YNNKEL (reference sequence). CDR3: CASSPGGGPSYEQYF. The DNA of the CDR3 is TGTGCCAGCAGCCCCGGCGGGGGCCCCTCCTACGAGCAGTACTTC.

This chain joins TRBV7-9 and TRBJ2-1; the D gene could be TRBD1 or TRBD2 (5 bases each). The V end was cut by 4 bases, the J end by 5 bases, with 30 bases between. In germline, CDR1 is SEHNR, CDR2 FQNEAQ (reference sequence). CDR3 size: 20 residues. CDR3 region: CASSSRRQAGALILDNEQFF. CDR3 nucleotide sequence: TGTGCCAGCAGCTCGCGCAGGCAGGCCGGGGCCCTTATATTAGACAATGAGCAGTTCTTC. Full variable domain (remainder filled in from reference TRBV7-9 and TRBJ2-1): DTGVSQNPRHKITKRGQNVTFRCDPISEHNRLYWYRQTLGQGPEFLTYFQNEAQLEKSRLLSDRFSAERPKGSFSTLEIQRTEQGDSAMYLCASSSRRQAGALILDNEQFFGPGTRLTVL.

The chain employs TRBV4-3 and TRBJ1-5; a possible D gene is TRBD1 (5 bases). This CDR3 is built from 15 residues. V lost 0 bases, J lost 7 bases, and 13 bases lay in between. Per the germline V gene, CDR1 is LGHNA and CDR2 is YSLEER. The CDR3 coding sequence is TGCGCCAGCAGCCAAGATCGTGGAGGGGTCCAGCCCCAGCATTTT. It specifies CASSQDRGGVQPQHF.

V and J are TRBV20-1 and TRBJ2-7; D might be TRBD1 (5 bases). V dropped 6 bases and J dropped 2 bases, with 17 bases sitting between them. Germline V gene data show CDR1 as DFQATT and CDR2 as SNEGSKA (reference sequence). This CDR3 contains 14 residues. This CDR3 reads CSALDTVITYEQYV. The CDR3 DNA is TGCAGTGCCCTGGACACAGTTATTACCTACGAGCAGTACGTC.

This clonotype was observed a few times. The rearrangement joins TRBV9 to TRBJ2-1; the D call may be TRBD1 or TRBD2 (5 bases each). The V gene's germline CDR1 is SGDLS and CDR2 YYNGEE. The CDR3 loop spans 14 amino acids. With 4 bases removed from V and 5 bases from J, the gap between germline ends came to 13 bases. CDR3 sequence (DNA): TGTGCCAGCAGCTTCGGGACGTTGAACAATGAGCAGTTCTTC. This sequence encodes CASSFGTLNNEQFF.

This chain links TRBV24-1 with TRBJ2-2; 7 bases fit TRBD1. Germline V gene sequence: CDR1 KGHDR, CDR2 SFDVKD. Trimming at V came to 4 bases and at J to 4 bases, leaving 8 bases not matched to a gene. This CDR3 has 16 residues. The CDR3 coding sequence is TGTGCCACCAGTGACCCGAGACAGGGCTTCACCGGGGAGCTGTTTTTT. It is translated as CATSDPRQGFTGELFF.

CDR3 in amino acids: CASTTQETQYF. CDR3 DNA sequence: TGTGCCAGCACCACGCAAGAGACCCAGTACTTC. The chain recombines TRBV2 with TRBJ2-5; no reliable D call. Germline CDR1 and CDR2: SNHLY and FYNNEI. V lost 7 bases and J lost 2, with 5 bases in between. CDR3 size: 11 residues.

This clonotype was counted a few times. V is TRBV6-5 and J is TRBJ2-7; TRBD1 matches at 8 bases. The V segment lost 7 bases and the J segment 1 base; nucleotides outside the gene matches: 9. The CDR3 spans 15 residues. Per germline, CDR1 MNHEY and CDR2 SVGAGI. CDR3 DNA sequence: TGTGCCAGCAAGCACCGGGACAGGTTTTCCTACGAGCAGTACTTC. It encodes CASKHRDRFSYEQYF.

The V and J genes are TRBV2 and TRBJ2-7; D is possibly TRBD2 (6 bases). V was shortened by 1 base and J by 0 bases, with 10 bases between the two germline ends. The CDR3 has 15 amino acids. Germline CDR1 reads SNHLY; CDR2 reads FYNNEI. The CDR3 is CASSEEAGRSYEQYF. CDR3 DNA sequence: TGTGCCAGCAGTGAAGAGGCGGGGCGCTCCTACGAGCAGTACTTC.

This clonotype has a handful of counts. This rearrangement joins TRBV5-1 to TRBJ1-2; TRBD1 might be the D (6 bases). The CDR3 is 16 residues long. Germline V gene lookup returns CDR1 SGHRS and CDR2 YFSETQ. The V gene lost 7 bases and the J gene lost 1 base, with 20 bases spanning the gap. The DNA for the CDR3 is TGCGCCAGCCGGACTTCTACAGGGCCTAATAACTATGGCTACACCTTC. Protein sequence: CASRTSTGPNNYGYTF.

In this sample, this clonotype turned up a few times. The chain links TRBV5-1 to TRBJ1-2, with D unclear. The ends were cut back, 4 bases at V and 5 bases at J, with 9 bases in the middle. CDR3 length equals 12 residues. Germline V CDR1 and CDR2: SGHRS, YFSETQ. Here the CDR3 reads CASSEGPYGYTF. The CDR3 DNA follows: TGCGCCAGCAGCGAAGGACCGTATGGCTACACCTTC. The full variable domain, in which reference TRBV5-1 and TRBJ1-2 provide the parts outside the CDR3, is KAGVTQTPRYLIKTRGQQVTLSCSPISGHRSVSWYQQTPGQGLQFLFEYFSETQRNKGNFPGRFSGRQFSNSRSEMNVSTLELGDSALYLCASSEGPYGYTFGSGTRLTVV.

This clonotype occurred a few times. The chain has TRBV29-1 and TRBJ2-5; D possibly corresponds to TRBD2 (7 bases). Per the germline V gene, CDR1 is SQVTM and CDR2 is ANQGSEA. The CDR3 covers 15 residues. V lost 4 bases to trimming and J lost 3 bases, with 18 bases between them. The CDR3 DNA reads as TGCAGCGTTGGTGGTTTAGGGGGGGGAAAAGAGACCCAGTACTTC. Translated: CSVGGLGGGKETQYF.

This rearrangement joins TRBV20-1 to TRBJ1-1, with a weak D call TRBD1 (5 bases). V was pared by 6 bases and J by 3 bases, with 14 bases between. CDR3 size: 13 residues. Germline V lookup: CDR1 DFQATT, CDR2 SNEGSKA (reference sequence). The CDR3 coding sequence is TGCAGTGCGAGGGAGGGGAGGTACACTGAAGCTTTCTTT. Translated, it gives CSAREGRYTEAFF.

This clonotype showed up many times. V is TRBV7-2 and J is TRBJ1-6; D unresolved. From germline, CDR1 is SGHTA and CDR2 FQGNSA. Trimming removed 5 bases from V and 10 bases from J, with 12 bases in between. The CDR3 has 13 residues. This chain's CDR3 is CASSPGWGSPLHF. For the CDR3, the DNA is TGTGCCAGCAGCCCCGGTTGGGGATCACCCCTCCACTTT.

The J gene is TRBJ2-7, the V gene TRBV18; TRBD1 is a possible D gene (5 bases). V lost 3 bases, J lost 3 bases, and 6 bases lay in between. This CDR3 region has 12 residues. Looked up from germline, CDR1 is KGHSH and CDR2 is LQKENI. CDR3 DNA sequence: TGTGCCAGCTCACCGACAGTCTACGAGCAGTACTTC. Translated: CASSPTVYEQYF.

This clonotype was counted only a few times. CDR3 sequence (DNA): TGCGCCAGCAGCCAGGCTAGCCCGGGACAGGGAATGGACACCGGGGAGCTGTTTTTT. As protein: CASSQASPGQGMDTGELFF. The chain recombines TRBV4-3 with TRBJ2-2, with 9 bases matching TRBD1. The V segment lost 3 bases and the J segment 3 bases; nucleotides outside the gene matches: 14. The CDR3 contains 19 residues. Germline V gives CDR1 LGHNA, CDR2 YSLEER.

In its sample, this clonotype was seen a few times. This chain connects TRBV5-1 to TRBJ1-4; 9 nucleotides line up with TRBD1. The germline V gene has CDR1 SGHRS and CDR2 YFSETQ. The CDR3 loop spans 15 amino acids. Trimming took 0 bases from V and 7 from J; bases not matched to a gene: 4. The CDR3 loop is CASSLGTGGGEKLFF. The CDR3 coding sequence is TGCGCCAGCAGCTTGGGTACAGGGGGCGGTGAAAAACTGTTTTTT.

This clonotype has at least ten counts. The rearrangement links TRBV5-1 to TRBJ2-3; a possible D gene is TRBD1 (5 bases). Trimming stripped 6 bases from V and 2 bases from J, with 13 bases between. CDR1 and CDR2 (germline): SGHRS, YFSETQ. CDR3 size: 14 residues. This CDR3 is CASKQAPLTDTQYF. The CDR3 DNA follows: TGCGCCAGCAAACAGGCCCCTCTCACAGATACGCAGTATTTT.

The sample holds many counts of this clonotype. The V gene is TRBV7-8, the J gene TRBJ2-2; 7 bases fit TRBD1. V gave up 5 bases and J gave up 5 bases; unmatched junction bases: 5. Looked up from germline, CDR1 is SGHVS and CDR2 is FQNEAQ. The CDR3 totals 14 residues. This chain's CDR3 is CASSPRQGTGELFF. The CDR3, as DNA: TGTGCCAGCAGCCCACGACAGGGTACCGGGGAGCTGTTTTTT.

This chain joins TRBV20-1 and TRBJ2-3; no clear D gene. The V and J ends lost 0 bases and 0 bases respectively, with 10 bases between them. This CDR3 spans 15 amino acids. Looked up from germline, CDR1 is DFQATT and CDR2 is SNEGSKA (reference sequence). The chain's CDR3 is CSARDQISSTDTQYF. CDR3 DNA: TGCAGTGCTAGAGATCAGATTTCTAGCACAGATACGCAGTATTTT.

This clonotype was detected ten times or more. The chain uses TRBV2 and TRBJ1-2, with D uncertain. Germline V gene lookup returns CDR1 SNHLY and CDR2 FYNNEI. The CDR3 sequence is 11 residues long. With 8 bases removed from V and 4 bases from J, the gap between germline ends came to 8 bases. CDR3 nucleotide sequence: TGTGCCAGCCGCAGGACCTATGGCTACACCTTC. This codes for CASRRTYGYTF.

This sequence joins TRBV20-1 and TRBJ2-3; 8 nucleotides match TRBD2. Germline-derived CDR1 and CDR2 are DFQATT and SNEGSKA (reference sequence). This CDR3 is 14 amino acids long. Unmatched junction bases numbered 9, after V lost 5 bases and J lost 5 bases. DNA for the CDR3: TGCAGTGCTGGGGACGGGGGGGCCGTAGATACGCAGTATTTT. The encoded protein is CSAGDGGAVDTQYF.